The 30 T cell receptor beta chains below were found in one sample sequenced in a study of patients and donors after allogeneic stem cell transplantation. TCRdb reanalysed the RT-PCR reads using MiXCR and keeps one entry per CDR3 protein. The sample shows about 160,000 distinct CDR3 sequences, about 24% of them seen only once. The specimen sequenced was blood, either unsorted or a sorted T cell fraction (not recorded which). Receptors were obtained from a human donor who was either an allogeneic HSCT recipient or a stem cell or donor lymphocyte infusion donor (not recorded which). It is not recorded whose cells these are; they may come from a transplant donor.

The chain couples TRBV2 to TRBJ1-6, with TRBD1 as a possible D gene (5 bases). V lost 4 bases and J 8 bases, leaving 12 bases between the germline ends. Germline CDR1 and CDR2: SNHLY and FYNNEI. The CDR3 consists of 14 residues. The DNA of the CDR3 is TGTGCCAGCAGTGGGGTCTCGGGGGATTCACCCCTCCACTTT. It specifies CASSGVSGDSPLHF. Drawing the rest from reference TRBV2 and TRBJ1-6, the complete variable domain is EPEVTQTPSHQVTQMGQEVILRCVPISNHLYFYWYRQILGQKVEFLVSFYNNEISEKSEIFDDQFSVERPDGSNFTLKIRSTKLEDSAMYFCASSGVSGDSPLHFGNGTRLTVT.

This clonotype came up a few times. The rearrangement links TRBV18 to TRBJ2-7; D tentatively fits TRBD1 or TRBD2 (5 bases each). This CDR3 is built from 13 residues. The germline V and J ends were trimmed by 3 bases and 6 bases, with 12 bases remaining between them. Germline V gene sequence: CDR1 KGHSH, CDR2 LQKENI. The CDR3 nucleotides are TGTGCCAGCTCACCGGGACGGGTCTTCGAGCAGTACTTC. Translating gives CASSPGRVFEQYF. The variable domain in full, completed from reference TRBV18 and TRBJ2-7, reads NAGVMQNPRHLVRRRGQEARLRCSPMKGHSHVYWYRQLPEEGLKFMVYLQKENIIDESGMPKERFSAEFPKEGPSILRIQQVVRGDSAAYFCASSPGRVFEQYFGPGTRLTVT.

The table lists this clonotype with a few counts. This sequence joins TRBV20-1 and TRBJ1-1; no clear D. This CDR3 is 11 amino acids long. Trimming removed 8 bases at V and 0 bases at J, with 7 bases between. The V gene's germline CDR1 is DFQATT and CDR2 SNEGSKA (reference sequence). CDR3 in DNA: TGCAGTCCCAAACTGAACACTGAAGCTTTCTTT. Translation gives CSPKLNTEAFF.

The genes are TRBV9 and TRBJ1-6; TRBD1 might be the D (5 bases). The V end lost 0 bases, the J end lost 6 bases, and 10 bases lay between the germline ends. Germline CDR1 reads SGDLS; CDR2 reads YYNGEE. The CDR3 has 15 residues. CDR3 DNA sequence: TGTGCCAGCAGCGTAGGTGGGGCAGGTAATTCACCCCTCCACTTT. Translation gives CASSVGGAGNSPLHF.

The J gene is TRBJ2-4, the V gene TRBV7-9, with TRBD1 identical over 7 bases. This CDR3 is built from 15 residues. J gave up 8 bases and V 5 bases, and 12 bases lay outside the gene matches. The germline gives CDR1 SEHNR, CDR2 FQNEAQ (reference sequence). The CDR3 spells CASSHQDRESDIQYF. In DNA form, the CDR3 reads TGTGCCAGCAGCCACCAAGACAGGGAAAGTGACATTCAGTACTTC.

This sequence joins TRBV9 and TRBJ1-4; D remains unclear. The V gene's germline CDR1 is SGDLS and CDR2 YYNGEE. CDR3 length equals 15 residues. V was pared by 3 bases and J by 2 bases, with 11 bases between. CDR3 coding DNA: TGTGCCAGCAGCGCTTCGGGTGGGACTAATGAAAAACTGTTTTTT. It is translated as CASSASGGTNEKLFF.

The CDR3 DNA is TGTGCCAGTAGTATCGCCGGGACAGGGGCGGAAGAGCAGTACTTC. As protein: CASSIAGTGAEEQYF. This sequence joins TRBV19 and TRBJ2-7; TRBD1 agrees at 10 bases. The CDR3 length is 15 residues. Germline CDR1 LNHDA, CDR2 SQIVND (reference sequence). After removal of 3 bases from V and 7 bases from J, the junction contained 9 bases not matched to a gene.

This clonotype was recorded a few times. This chain uses TRBV5-5 with TRBJ1-2; TRBD1 might be the D (6 bases). From germline, CDR1 is SGHKS and CDR2 YYEKEE (reference sequence). With 1 base removed from V and 0 bases from J, the gap between germline ends came to 16 bases. This CDR3 has 17 residues. CDR3 sequence: CASSLNRDRSANYGYTF. CDR3 nucleotides: TGTGCCAGCAGCTTGAACAGGGATCGTTCAGCTAACTATGGCTACACCTTC.

The chain employs TRBV10-3 and TRBJ2-2; 8 bases fit TRBD1. CDR3 length equals 16 residues. With 4 bases clipped from V and 4 bases from J, the junction kept 8 bases outside the gene matches. Germline-derived CDR1 and CDR2 are ENHRY and SYGVKD. The CDR3 protein is CAISGPSGGVTGELFF. DNA for the CDR3: TGTGCCATCAGTGGTCCGTCAGGGGGCGTCACCGGGGAGCTGTTTTTT.

This clonotype was seen more than once but under ten times. The gene calls are TRBV20-1 and TRBJ2-3, with 7 nucleotides matching TRBD1. V was clipped by 3 bases and J by 5 bases; unmatched bases: 5. The CDR3 totals 13 residues. Germline V gene lookup returns CDR1 DFQATT and CDR2 SNEGSKA (reference sequence). CDR3 protein: CSASDRVGDTQYF. The CDR3 bases are TGCAGTGCTAGCGACAGGGTAGGAGATACGCAGTATTTT.

The gene calls are TRBV12-3 or TRBV12-4 and TRBJ1-6, with D unresolved. The CDR3 runs to 12 residues. V lost 3 bases to trimming and J lost 14 bases, with 11 bases between them. CDR3 sequence (DNA): TGTGCCAGCAGTTTGTGGTTCGGATCCCTCCACTTT. Its protein product is CASSLWFGSLHF.

This clonotype turned up a few times. The rearrangement uses TRBV5-5 and TRBJ1-2, with TRBD1 matching 8 bases. The length of the CDR3 is 13 residues. The germline gives CDR1 SGHKS, CDR2 YYEKEE (reference sequence). The V segment lost 6 bases and the J segment 4 bases; nucleotides outside the gene matches: 5. CDR3 nucleotide sequence: TGTGCCAGCACCCTAACAGGGGGCTATGGCTACACCTTC. It is translated as CASTLTGGYGYTF.

This clonotype was counted ten times or more. The rearrangement uses TRBV14 and TRBJ1-3, with D hard to call. CDR3 size: 8 residues. V was cut by 11 bases and J by 7 bases, with 3 bases left in between. Germline CDR1 reads SGHDN; CDR2 reads FVKESK. For the CDR3, the DNA is TGTGCCCACAACACCATATATTTT. It codes for CAHNTIYF.

This clonotype has more than one count but fewer than ten. Here the CDR3 reads CSASRDGRNYGYTF. In DNA, the CDR3 is TGCAGTGCTAGTCGGGACGGGAGAAACTATGGCTACACCTTC. The chain recombines TRBV20-1 with TRBJ1-2; maybe TRBD1 (5 bases). This CDR3 region has 14 residues. The V end lost 3 bases, the J end lost 2 bases, and 13 bases lay between the germline ends. Germline V gene sequence: CDR1 DFQATT, CDR2 SNEGSKA (reference sequence).

The chain has TRBV4-2 and TRBJ1-1, with 8 bases that match TRBD1. V was clipped by 4 bases and J by 3 bases; unmatched bases: 7. This CDR3 comprises 15 residues. The germline gives CDR1 LGHNA, CDR2 YNFKEQ. This CDR3 reads CASSRIQTGDTEAFF. Written as DNA, the CDR3 is TGTGCCAGCAGCCGAATACAGACAGGGGACACTGAAGCTTTCTTT.

The V and J genes are TRBV12-3 or TRBV12-4 and TRBJ2-1, with TRBD1 as a possible D gene (5 bases). This CDR3 comprises 14 residues. The germline V and J ends were trimmed by 5 bases and 13 bases, with 21 bases remaining between them. CDR3 DNA sequence: TGTGCCAGCAGTCCAGATCGAAGCCAGGGAAGTCAGTTCTTC. Translated: CASSPDRSQGSQFF.

The chain has TRBV12-3 or TRBV12-4 and TRBJ1-2; D uncertain. Trimming took 6 bases from V and 13 from J, leaving 9 bases between them. The CDR3 is made up of 9 amino acids. In DNA form, the CDR3 reads TGTGCCAGCAGATATGGGAGCACCTTC. Amino acids: CASRYGSTF.

V and J are TRBV12-3 or TRBV12-4 and TRBJ2-4, with 7 bases that match TRBD1. V gave up 3 bases and J gave up 9 bases; unmatched junction bases: 11. The CDR3 consists of 15 residues. CDR3 DNA sequence: TGTGCCAGCAGTTTCCAGACAGGGCAGGTTAGCATTCAGTACTTC. Encoded protein: CASSFQTGQVSIQYF.

Notes on this clonotype: One junction end does not reproduce the germline sequence, and a read error may be involved. The chain has TRBV9 and TRBJ2-7, with 8 bases identical to TRBD2. CDR1 and CDR2 (germline): SGDLS, YYNGEE. The CDR3 covers 15 residues. The chain's CDR3 is CASSVDLAGVYGQYF. CDR3 DNA sequence: TGTGCCAGCAGCGTAGATCTAGCGGGTGTCTACGGGCAGTACTTC.

This clonotype came up a few times. The V and J genes are TRBV4-3 and TRBJ2-1, with a tentative D call TRBD2 (6 bases). Looked up from germline, CDR1 is LGHNA and CDR2 is YSLEER. The CDR3 extends over 15 amino acids. Trimming pared 1 base from V and 4 bases from J, leaving 11 bases between. CDR3 nucleotides: TGCGCCAGCAGCCAAGCGGGACTTGTATACAATGAGCAGTTCTTC. It encodes CASSQAGLVYNEQFF.

This clonotype was observed a few times. This rearrangement joins TRBV12-3 or TRBV12-4 to TRBJ1-2, with a possible D match to TRBD1 (5 bases). V was trimmed by 6 bases and J by 3 bases, leaving 17 bases between them. There are 15 residues in the CDR3. The CDR3 here is CASRPFGEGYYGYTF. In DNA form, the CDR3 reads TGTGCCAGCAGACCATTCGGCGAGGGGTACTATGGCTACACCTTC.

The rearrangement links TRBV18 to TRBJ2-2; D call uncertain. In germline, CDR1 is KGHSH, CDR2 LQKENI. V lost 0 bases and J 7 bases, leaving 6 bases between the germline ends. The CDR3 contains 13 residues. CDR3 sequence reads: CASSPPSIGELFF. For the CDR3, the DNA is TGTGCCAGCTCACCACCTAGTATCGGGGAGCTGTTTTTT.

This clonotype was seen a handful of times. The J gene is TRBJ2-7, the V gene TRBV3-1; 13 bases are shared with TRBD2. The trim removed 4 bases at V and 2 bases at J, leaving 8 bases unmatched. This CDR3 is 17 amino acids long. CDR1 is LGHDT, CDR2 YNNKEL, per germline (reference sequence). CDR3 nucleotide sequence: TGTGCCAGCAGCCCCAGGACTAGCGGGGGCCACCCCTACGAGCAGTACTTC. As protein: CASSPRTSGGHPYEQYF.

This clonotype was detected a few times. The V and J genes are TRBV5-1 and TRBJ1-1; TRBD1 is a possible D gene (6 bases). The germline V and J ends were trimmed by 3 bases and 8 bases, with 11 bases remaining between them. Germline lookup yields CDR1 SGHRS and CDR2 YFSETQ. The CDR3 is 12 amino acids. The CDR3 bases are TGCGCCAGCAGCTGGACTACAGGGGAAGCTTTCTTT. This encodes CASSWTTGEAFF.

The V gene is TRBV5-6, the J gene TRBJ2-7, with 10 bases that match TRBD1. The germline gives CDR1 SGHDT, CDR2 YYEEEE. There are 16 residues in the CDR3. Trimming took 4 bases from V and 3 from J; bases not matched to a gene: 10. CDR3 nucleotide sequence: TGTGCCAGCAGCCCTAGGCGGACAGGGGGGATCTACGAGCAGTACTTC. It is translated as CASSPRRTGGIYEQYF.

This clonotype was seen at least ten times. The V gene is TRBV3-1, the J gene TRBJ1-2; TRBD1 might be the D (6 bases). In germline, CDR1 is LGHDT, CDR2 YNNKEL (reference sequence). V lost 3 bases, J lost 7 bases, and 18 bases lay in between. This CDR3 has 15 amino acids. For the CDR3, the DNA is TGTGCCAGCAGCCAGAGCCGGGGGGCGCTTGGTGGCTACACCTTC. Protein sequence: CASSQSRGALGGYTF.

The chain couples TRBV12-3 or TRBV12-4 to TRBJ2-2; the match to TRBD1 covers 9 bases. The CDR3 spans 15 residues. V lost 4 bases, J lost 7 bases, and 7 bases stayed unmatched. CDR3 coding DNA: TGTGCCAGCAGTTACCACAGGGGGCAGGACGGGGAGCTGTTTTTT. Translating it yields CASSYHRGQDGELFF.

The chain has TRBV29-1 and TRBJ1-2; the match to TRBD1 covers 12 bases. Unmatched junction bases numbered 9, after V lost 5 bases and J lost 8 bases. Germline assignment: CDR1 SQVTM and CDR2 ANQGSEA. The CDR3 is 14 residues long. This CDR3 reads CSVYDTGTGGGYTF. In nucleotides, the CDR3 is TGCAGCGTTTACGATACCGGGACAGGGGGCGGCTACACCTTC.

This CDR3 reads CSARDKTGRSTREAFF. The CDR3 nucleotides read TGCAGTGCTAGAGATAAGACAGGGAGGTCGACGAGGGAAGCTTTCTTT. The rearrangement links TRBV20-1 to TRBJ1-1, with TRBD1 matching 7 bases. The CDR3 has 16 amino acids. Looked up from germline, CDR1 is DFQATT and CDR2 is SNEGSKA (reference sequence). V shed 0 bases and J 8 bases; nucleotides not matched to a gene: 15.

V gene TRBV21-1 combines with J gene TRBJ2-7. TRBV21-1 is assigned pseudogene status. This CDR3 is 13 amino acids long. The CDR3 DNA follows: TGTGCCAGCAGCACACATGTCTCCTACGAGCAGTACTTC. This sequence encodes CASSTHVSYEQYF.